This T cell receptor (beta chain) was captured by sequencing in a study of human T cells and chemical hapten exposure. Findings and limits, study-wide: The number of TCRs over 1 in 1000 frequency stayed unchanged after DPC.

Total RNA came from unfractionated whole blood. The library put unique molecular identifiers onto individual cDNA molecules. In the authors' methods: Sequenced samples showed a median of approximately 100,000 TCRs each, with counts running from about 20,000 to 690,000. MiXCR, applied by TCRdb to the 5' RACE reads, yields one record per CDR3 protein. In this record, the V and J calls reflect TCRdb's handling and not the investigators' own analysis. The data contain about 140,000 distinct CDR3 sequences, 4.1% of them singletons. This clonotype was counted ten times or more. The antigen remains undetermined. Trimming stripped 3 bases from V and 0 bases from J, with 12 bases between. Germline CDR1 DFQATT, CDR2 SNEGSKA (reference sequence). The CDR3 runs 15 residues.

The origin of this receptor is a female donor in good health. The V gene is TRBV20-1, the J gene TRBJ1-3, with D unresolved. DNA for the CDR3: TGCAGTGCTAGGGGAGTGGTAGGCTCTGGAAACACCATATATTTT. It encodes CSARGVVGSGNTIYF.